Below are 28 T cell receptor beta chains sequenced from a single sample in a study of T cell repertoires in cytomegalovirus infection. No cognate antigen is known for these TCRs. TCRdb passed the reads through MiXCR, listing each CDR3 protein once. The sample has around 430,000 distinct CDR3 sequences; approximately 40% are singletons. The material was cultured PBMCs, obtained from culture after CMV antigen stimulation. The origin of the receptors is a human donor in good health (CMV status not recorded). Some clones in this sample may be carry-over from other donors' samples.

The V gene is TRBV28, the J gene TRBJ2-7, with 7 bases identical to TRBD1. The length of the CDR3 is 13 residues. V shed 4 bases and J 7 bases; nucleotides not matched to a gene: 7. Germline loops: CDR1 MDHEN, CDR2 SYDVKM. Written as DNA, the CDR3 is TGTGCCAGCAGTTATGGGACAGCGCGGGAGCAGTACTTC. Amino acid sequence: CASSYGTAREQYF.

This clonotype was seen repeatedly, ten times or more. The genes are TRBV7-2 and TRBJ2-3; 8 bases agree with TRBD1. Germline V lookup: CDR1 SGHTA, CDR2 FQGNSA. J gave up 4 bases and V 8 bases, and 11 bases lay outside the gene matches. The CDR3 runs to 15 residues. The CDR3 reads CASGRPGGGADTQYF. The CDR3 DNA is TGTGCCAGCGGAAGACCAGGGGGCGGCGCAGATACGCAGTATTTT.

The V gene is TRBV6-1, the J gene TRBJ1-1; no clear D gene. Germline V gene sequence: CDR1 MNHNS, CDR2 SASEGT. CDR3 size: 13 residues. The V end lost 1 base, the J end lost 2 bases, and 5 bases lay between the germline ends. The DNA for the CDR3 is TGTGCCAGCAGTGAAGTGGGAAACACTGAAGCTTTCTTT. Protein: CASSEVGNTEAFF.

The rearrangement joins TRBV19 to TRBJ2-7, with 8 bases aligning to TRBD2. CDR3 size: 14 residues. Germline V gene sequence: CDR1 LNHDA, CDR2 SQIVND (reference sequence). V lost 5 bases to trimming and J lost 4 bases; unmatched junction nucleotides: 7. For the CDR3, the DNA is TGTGCCAGTAGTGTGACTAGCGCACATTACGAGCAGTACTTC. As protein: CASSVTSAHYEQYF.

In DNA form, the CDR3 reads TGTGCCAGCAGCCCCCGAGCCGGGGGGGCCGATGAGCAGTTCTTC. As protein: CASSPRAGGADEQFF. The chain recombines TRBV7-6 with TRBJ2-1, with 8 bases fitting TRBD2. V lost 5 bases, J lost 8 bases, and 11 bases stayed unmatched. CDR3 length: 15 residues. Germline V gene lookup returns CDR1 SGHVS and CDR2 FNYEAQ.

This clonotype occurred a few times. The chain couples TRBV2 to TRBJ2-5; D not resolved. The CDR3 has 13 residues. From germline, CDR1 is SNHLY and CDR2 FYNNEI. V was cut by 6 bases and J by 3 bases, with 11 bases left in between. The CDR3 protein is CASRTFMEETQYF. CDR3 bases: TGTGCCAGCAGGACATTTATGGAAGAGACCCAGTACTTC.

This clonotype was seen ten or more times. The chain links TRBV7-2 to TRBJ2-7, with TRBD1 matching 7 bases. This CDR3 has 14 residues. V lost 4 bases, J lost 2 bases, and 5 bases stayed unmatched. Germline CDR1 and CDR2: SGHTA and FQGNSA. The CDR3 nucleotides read TGTGCCAGCAGCTCCGGACAGGAGGCCTACGAGCAGTACTTC. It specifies CASSSGQEAYEQYF.

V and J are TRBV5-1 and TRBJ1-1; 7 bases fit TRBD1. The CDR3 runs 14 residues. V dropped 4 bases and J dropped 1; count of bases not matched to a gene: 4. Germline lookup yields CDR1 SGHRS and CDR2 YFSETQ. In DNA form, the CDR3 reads TGCGCCAGCAGCCTGGGACAGAAGAACACTGAAGCTTTCTTT. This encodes CASSLGQKNTEAFF.

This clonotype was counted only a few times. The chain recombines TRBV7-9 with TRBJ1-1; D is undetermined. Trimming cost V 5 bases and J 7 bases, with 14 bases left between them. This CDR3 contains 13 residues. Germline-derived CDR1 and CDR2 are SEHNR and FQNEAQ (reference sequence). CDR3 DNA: TGTGCCAGCAGCCCGGAGTTAGGGAGTGAAGCTTTCTTT. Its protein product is CASSPELGSEAFF. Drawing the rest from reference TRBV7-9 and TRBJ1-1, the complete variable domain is DTGVSQNPRHKITKRGQNVTFRCDPISEHNRLYWYRQTLGQGPEFLTYFQNEAQLEKSRLLSDRFSAERPKGSFSTLEIQRTEQGDSAMYLCASSPELGSEAFFGQGTRLTVV.

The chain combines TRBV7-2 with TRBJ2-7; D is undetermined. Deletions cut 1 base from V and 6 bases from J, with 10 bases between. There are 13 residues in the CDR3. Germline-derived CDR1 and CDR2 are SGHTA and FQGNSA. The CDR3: CASSLDPSSEQYF. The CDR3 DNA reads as TGTGCCAGCAGCTTAGATCCCTCGTCCGAGCAGTACTTC.

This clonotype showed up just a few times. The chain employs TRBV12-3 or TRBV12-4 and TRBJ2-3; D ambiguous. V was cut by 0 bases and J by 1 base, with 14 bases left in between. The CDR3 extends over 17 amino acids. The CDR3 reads CASSLARRAEGTDTQYF. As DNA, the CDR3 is TGTGCCAGCAGTTTAGCGCGAAGGGCCGAGGGCACAGATACGCAGTATTTT.

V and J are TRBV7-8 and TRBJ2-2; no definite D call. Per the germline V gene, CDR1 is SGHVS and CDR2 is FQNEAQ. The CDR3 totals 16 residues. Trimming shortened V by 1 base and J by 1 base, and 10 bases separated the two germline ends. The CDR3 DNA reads TGTGCCAGCAGCTTAGGGAGAGTTAGGAACACCGGGGAGCTGTTTTTT. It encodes CASSLGRVRNTGELFF.

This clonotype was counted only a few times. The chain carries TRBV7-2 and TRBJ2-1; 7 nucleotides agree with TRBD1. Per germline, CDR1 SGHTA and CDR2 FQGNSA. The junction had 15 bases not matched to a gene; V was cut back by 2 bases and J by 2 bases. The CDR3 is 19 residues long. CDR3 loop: CASSLLPTSRDRPYNEQFF. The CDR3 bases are TGTGCCAGCAGCTTATTGCCTACCAGCCGGGACAGACCCTACAATGAGCAGTTCTTC.

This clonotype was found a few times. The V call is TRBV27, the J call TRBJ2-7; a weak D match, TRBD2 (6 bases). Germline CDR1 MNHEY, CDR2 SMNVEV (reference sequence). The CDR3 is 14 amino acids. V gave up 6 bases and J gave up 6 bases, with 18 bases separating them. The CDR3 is CASSSRPGSSEQYF. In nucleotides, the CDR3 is TGTGCCAGCAGCTCCCGCCCCGGGAGTAGCGAGCAGTACTTC.

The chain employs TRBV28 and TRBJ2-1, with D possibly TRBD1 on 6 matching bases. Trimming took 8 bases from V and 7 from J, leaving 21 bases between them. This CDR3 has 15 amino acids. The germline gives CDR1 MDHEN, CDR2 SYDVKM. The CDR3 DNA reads TGTGCCAGCCTCTCAGGGGCAGAGGGCCGGAATGAGCAGTTCTTC. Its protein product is CASLSGAEGRNEQFF.

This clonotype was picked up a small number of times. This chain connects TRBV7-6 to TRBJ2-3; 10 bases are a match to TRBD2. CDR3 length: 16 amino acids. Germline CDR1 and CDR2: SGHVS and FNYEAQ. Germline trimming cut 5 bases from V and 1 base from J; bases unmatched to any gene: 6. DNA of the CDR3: TGTGCCAGCAGCATCCGTGGACTAGCGGGCACAGATACGCAGTATTTT. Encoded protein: CASSIRGLAGTDTQYF.

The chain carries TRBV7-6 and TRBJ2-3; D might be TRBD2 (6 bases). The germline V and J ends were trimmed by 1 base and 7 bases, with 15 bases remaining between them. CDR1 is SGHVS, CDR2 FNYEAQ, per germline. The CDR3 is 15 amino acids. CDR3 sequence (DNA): TGTGCCAGCAGCTTAGAAGGAGGGGTTTCAAATACGCAGTATTTT. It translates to CASSLEGGVSNTQYF.

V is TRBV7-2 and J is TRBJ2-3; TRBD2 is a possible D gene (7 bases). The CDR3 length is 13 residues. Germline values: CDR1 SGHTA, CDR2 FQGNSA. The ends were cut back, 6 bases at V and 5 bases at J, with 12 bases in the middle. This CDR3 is CASSRGAGDTQYF. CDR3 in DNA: TGTGCCAGCAGTCGGGGGGCGGGAGATACGCAGTATTTT. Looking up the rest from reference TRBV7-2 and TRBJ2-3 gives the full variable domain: GAGVSQSPSNKVTEKGKDVELRCDPISGHTALYWYRQSLGQGLEFLIYFQGNSAPDKSGLPSDRFSAERTGGSVSTLTIQRTQQEDSAVYLCASSRGAGDTQYFGPGTRLTVL.

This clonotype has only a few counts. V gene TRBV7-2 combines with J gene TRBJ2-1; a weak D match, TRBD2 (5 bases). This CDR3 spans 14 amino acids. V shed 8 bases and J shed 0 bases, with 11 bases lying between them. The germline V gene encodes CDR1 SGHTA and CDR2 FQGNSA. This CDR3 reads CASGLEGSYNEQFF. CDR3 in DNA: TGTGCCAGCGGTCTTGAGGGCTCCTACAATGAGCAGTTCTTC.

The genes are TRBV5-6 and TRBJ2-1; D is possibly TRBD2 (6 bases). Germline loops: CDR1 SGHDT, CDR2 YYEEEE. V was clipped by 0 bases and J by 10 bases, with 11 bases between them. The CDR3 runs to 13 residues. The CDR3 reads CASSLGDLREQFF. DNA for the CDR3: TGTGCCAGCAGCTTGGGGGACTTGCGGGAGCAGTTCTTC.

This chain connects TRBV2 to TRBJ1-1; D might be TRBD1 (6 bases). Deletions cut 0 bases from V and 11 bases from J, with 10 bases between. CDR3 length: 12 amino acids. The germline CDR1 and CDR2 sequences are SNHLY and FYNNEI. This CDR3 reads CASSEAGGGAFF. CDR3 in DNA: TGTGCCAGCAGTGAAGCAGGAGGGGGGGCTTTCTTT.

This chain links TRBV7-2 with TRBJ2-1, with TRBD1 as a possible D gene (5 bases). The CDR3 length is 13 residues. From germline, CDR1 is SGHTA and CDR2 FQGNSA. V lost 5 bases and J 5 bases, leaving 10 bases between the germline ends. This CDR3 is CASSAGMNNEQFF. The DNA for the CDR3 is TGTGCCAGCAGCGCAGGGATGAACAATGAGCAGTTCTTC.

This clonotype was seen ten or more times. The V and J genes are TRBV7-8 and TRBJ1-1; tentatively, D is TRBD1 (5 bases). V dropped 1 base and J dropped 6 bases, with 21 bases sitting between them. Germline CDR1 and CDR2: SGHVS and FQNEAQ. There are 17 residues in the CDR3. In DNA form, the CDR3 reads TGTGCCAGCAGCTTAGTGGTGTTCCGTTCGGGGGGTCCTGAAGCTTTCTTT. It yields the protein CASSLVVFRSGGPEAFF. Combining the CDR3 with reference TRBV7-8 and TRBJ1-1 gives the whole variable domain GAGVSQSPRYKVAKRGQDVALRCDPISGHVSLFWYQQALGQGPEFLTYFQNEAQLDKSGLPSDRFFAERPEGSVSTLKIQRTQQEDSAVYLCASSLVVFRSGGPEAFFGQGTRLTVV.

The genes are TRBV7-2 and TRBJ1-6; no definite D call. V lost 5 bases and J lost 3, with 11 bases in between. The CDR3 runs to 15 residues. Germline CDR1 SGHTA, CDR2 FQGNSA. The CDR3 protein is CASSQQDGYNSPLHF. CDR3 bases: TGTGCCAGCAGCCAGCAAGACGGCTATAATTCACCCCTCCACTTT.

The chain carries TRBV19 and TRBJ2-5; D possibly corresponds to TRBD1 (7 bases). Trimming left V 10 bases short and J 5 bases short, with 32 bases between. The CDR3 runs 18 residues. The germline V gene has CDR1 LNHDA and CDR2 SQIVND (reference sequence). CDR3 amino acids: CATAPGQDLGGGKETQYF. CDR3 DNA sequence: TGTGCCACCGCGCCAGGACAGGACTTAGGGGGCGGGAAGGAGACCCAGTACTTC.

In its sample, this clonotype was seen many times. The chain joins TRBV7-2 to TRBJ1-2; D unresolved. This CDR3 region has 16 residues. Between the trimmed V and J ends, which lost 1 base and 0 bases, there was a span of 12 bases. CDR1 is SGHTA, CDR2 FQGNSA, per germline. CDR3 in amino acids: CASSLGGKTANYGYTF. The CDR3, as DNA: TGTGCCAGCAGCTTAGGGGGAAAAACAGCTAACTATGGCTACACCTTC.

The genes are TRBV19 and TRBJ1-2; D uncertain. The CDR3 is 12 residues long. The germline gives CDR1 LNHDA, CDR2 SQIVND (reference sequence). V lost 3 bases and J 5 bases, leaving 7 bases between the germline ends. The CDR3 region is CASSIPPYGYTF. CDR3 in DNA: TGTGCCAGTAGTATCCCCCCGTATGGCTACACCTTC.

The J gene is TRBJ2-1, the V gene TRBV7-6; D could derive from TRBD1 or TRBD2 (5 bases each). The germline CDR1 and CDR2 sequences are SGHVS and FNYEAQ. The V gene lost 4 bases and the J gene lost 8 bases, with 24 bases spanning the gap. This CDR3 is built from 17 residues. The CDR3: CASSSQGPLPRIDEQFF. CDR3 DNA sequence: TGTGCCAGCAGCTCCCAGGGACCATTACCCAGGATTGATGAGCAGTTCTTC.